The T cell receptor (beta chain) under discussion was sequenced for a study of T cell repertoires in ileal Crohn's disease. V was shortened by 1 base and J by 6 bases, with 4 bases between the two germline ends. This CDR3 is 13 amino acids long. Looked up from germline, CDR1 is SGHDN and CDR2 is FVKESK. Each sample's TCRB immunosequencing used roughly 500 nanograms of biopsy DNA. Method: immunoSEQ multiplex PCR; TCRdb's copy keeps in-frame clones and lacks some. The table has 5,000 or so clones, around 80% seen once. V gene TRBV14 combines with J gene TRBJ1-6; D unclear. The sequenced material came from ileal tissue. The TCR comes from an adult with Crohn's disease. CDR3 DNA: TGTGCCAGCAGCCAAGTCGGTAATTCACCCCTCCACTTT. Translating it yields CASSQVGNSPLHF.